One sample yielded the 5 T cell receptor beta chains listed below, sequenced in a study of identical twins. TCRdb fed the 5' RACE reads into MiXCR, producing one record per CDR3 protein. This repertoire shows 600,000 to 700,000 distinct CDR3 sequences, over 20% found once; its top ten account for 4% to 4.5%. The same specimen was also included in a second study, on T cells expressing NK-cell markers.

The sequenced sample consisted of PBMCs. These receptors were obtained from a woman under 30 in good health.

This chain joins TRBV20-1 and TRBJ2-3, with 8 bases identical to TRBD2. Germline CDR1 reads DFQATT; CDR2 reads SNEGSKA (reference sequence). This CDR3 has 15 amino acids. V lost 3 bases, J lost 2 bases, and 7 bases stayed unmatched. This CDR3 reads CSASYAGRATDTQYF. The CDR3 nucleotides read TGCAGTGCTAGTTACGCCGGGAGGGCCACAGATACGCAGTATTTT.

This clonotype was counted between two and nine times. CDR3 DNA sequence: TGCGCCAGCAGCTTGGAAAGGGGGTACACCGGGGAGCTGTTTTTT. It codes for CASSLERGYTGELFF. V gene TRBV5-1 combines with J gene TRBJ2-2, with TRBD1 as a possible D gene (6 bases). This CDR3 is 15 amino acids long. The germline V and J ends were trimmed by 0 bases and 3 bases, with 9 bases remaining between them. From germline, CDR1 is SGHRS and CDR2 YFSETQ.

This clonotype has just a few counts. The V gene is TRBV10-3, the J gene TRBJ2-1; D unresolved. The CDR3 sequence is 14 residues long. Germline CDR1 is ENHRY and CDR2 is SYGVKD. V lost 10 bases and J 4 bases, leaving 17 bases between the germline ends. The CDR3 loop is CATSEAVGYNEQFF. CDR3 DNA sequence: TGTGCCACCTCAGAGGCGGTGGGGTACAATGAGCAGTTCTTC.

This clonotype was seen a single time. J is TRBJ2-1 and V is TRBV11-3; maybe TRBD1 (6 bases). Trimming cost V 7 bases and J 5 bases, with 18 bases left between them. Germline values: CDR1 SGHNT, CDR2 YENEEA. This CDR3 is built from 15 residues. CDR3 bases: TGTGCCAGCAACTCAGCCGACAGGCGAGACAATGAGCAGTTCTTC. Its translation is CASNSADRRDNEQFF.

A few counts support this clonotype. The chain is built from TRBV7-2 and TRBJ2-7, with 8 positions matching TRBD1. Germline V lookup: CDR1 SGHTA, CDR2 FQGNSA. The CDR3 loop spans 15 amino acids. V trimming: 3 bases; J trimming: 5 bases; junction bases outside the gene matches: 9. In DNA form, the CDR3 reads TGTGCCAGCAGCTTGTTAGGGACAGGTCGGGACGAGCAGTACTTC. It translates to CASSLLGTGRDEQYF.